The next 10 T cell receptor beta chains were all read from a single sample in a study of CD8 T cells in Susac syndrome. Random hexamers served to reverse transcribe roughly 0.45 to 1 ug RNA. One entry per CDR3 protein, called by TCRdb with MiXCR from the immunoSEQ multiplex PCR reads. This sample has some 200,000 distinct CDR3 sequences, with less than 95% found just once. The sample comprised CD4+ T cells from PBMCs. These receptors came from a human donor in good health.

V and J are TRBV7-9 and TRBJ1-4, with TRBD1 as a possible D gene (5 bases). Trimming took 5 bases from V and 5 from J, leaving 12 bases between them. There are 14 residues in the CDR3. Germline values: CDR1 SEHNR, CDR2 FQNEAQ (reference sequence). CDR3 residues: CASSTRDDNEKLFF. The CDR3 bases are TGTGCCAGCAGCACCAGGGACGACAATGAAAAACTGTTTTTT.

The chain employs TRBV4-1 and TRBJ1-1, with 7 nucleotides matching TRBD1. The CDR3 contains 13 residues. J was trimmed by 4 bases and V by 4 bases; bases with no gene match: 3. Per the germline V gene, CDR1 is MGHRA and CDR2 is YSYEKL. CDR3 protein: CASSPWTGTEAFF. CDR3 DNA sequence: TGCGCCAGCAGCCCCTGGACAGGCACTGAAGCTTTCTTT.

The rearrangement links TRBV15 to TRBJ2-1, with 13 positions matching TRBD2. Trimming removed 0 bases from V and 6 bases from J; junction bases left unmatched: 2. This CDR3 is 16 amino acids long. Germline CDR1 is LNHNV and CDR2 is YYDKDF (reference sequence). The CDR3 here is CATSREGLAGANEQFF. The DNA of the CDR3 is TGTGCCACCAGCAGAGAAGGACTAGCGGGAGCCAATGAGCAGTTCTTC.

The genes are TRBV5-1 and TRBJ1-1; tentative D call: TRBD1 (5 bases). CDR1 is SGHRS, CDR2 YFSETQ, per germline. The CDR3 extends over 16 amino acids. V was pared by 0 bases and J by 0 bases, with 12 bases between. This chain's CDR3 is CASSLATGNMNTEAFF. For the CDR3, the DNA is TGCGCCAGCAGCTTGGCTACAGGTAATATGAACACTGAAGCTTTCTTT. The full variable domain, rest sourced from reference TRBV5-1 and TRBJ1-1, is KAGVTQTPRYLIKTRGQQVTLSCSPISGHRSVSWYQQTPGQGLQFLFEYFSETQRNKGNFPGRFSGRQFSNSRSEMNVSTLELGDSALYLCASSLATGNMNTEAFFGQGTRLTVV.

The chain links TRBV5-1 to TRBJ2-3, with D tentatively TRBD2 (6 bases). From germline, CDR1 is SGHRS and CDR2 YFSETQ. The CDR3 covers 15 residues. Deletions cut 5 bases from V and 8 bases from J, with 21 bases between. CDR3 amino acids: CASSGSGSGLGTQYF. DNA of the CDR3: TGCGCCAGCAGTGGTAGCGGCTCGGGACTTGGTACGCAGTATTTT.

This clonotype was observed a single time. The chain links TRBV24-1 to TRBJ2-5; D ambiguous. Germline V gene sequence: CDR1 KGHDR, CDR2 SFDVKD. This CDR3 has 13 residues. Trimming took 4 bases from V and 5 from J, leaving 10 bases between them. The CDR3 DNA follows: TGTGCCACCAGTGACCACCCCCAGGAGACCCAGTACTTC. Protein: CATSDHPQETQYF.

The V and J genes are TRBV6-1 and TRBJ2-7, with D maybe TRBD1 (6 bases). Germline V CDR1 and CDR2: MNHNS, SASEGT. Trimming cost V 4 bases and J 3 bases, with 13 bases left between them. The CDR3 loop spans 14 amino acids. For the CDR3, the DNA is TGTGCCAGCAGTGGACAGGTGTCTATCTACGAGCAGTACTTC. It is translated as CASSGQVSIYEQYF.

The chain carries TRBV7-2 and TRBJ2-3; possibly TRBD1 or TRBD2 for D (6 bases each). V lost 5 bases, J lost 0 bases, and 15 bases lay in between. CDR1 is SGHTA, CDR2 FQGNSA, per germline. CDR3 length: 16 amino acids. The CDR3 DNA reads as TGTGCCAGCAGCCCTAGGGGGAGGTTGAGCACAGATACGCAGTATTTT. Residues: CASSPRGRLSTDTQYF.

V gene TRBV24-1 combines with J gene TRBJ2-1; TRBD2 matches 9 bases. Trimming cost V 4 bases and J 4 bases; bases outside gene matches: 7. Germline lookup yields CDR1 KGHDR and CDR2 SFDVKD. This CDR3 spans 16 amino acids. CDR3: CATSDFSGSWYNEQFF. CDR3 DNA: TGTGCCACCAGTGACTTTAGCGGGAGTTGGTACAATGAGCAGTTCTTC.

This clonotype was seen just once. The J gene is TRBJ2-1, the V gene TRBV27, with 10 positions matching TRBD2. The CDR3 extends over 17 amino acids. Trimming took 3 bases from V and 7 from J; bases not matched to a gene: 12. Germline V gene lookup returns CDR1 MNHEY and CDR2 SMNVEV (reference sequence). The CDR3 reads CASSFLRSGRASNEQFF. CDR3 in DNA: TGTGCCAGCAGTTTCCTCAGGAGCGGGAGGGCCAGTAATGAGCAGTTCTTC.